A single sample is the source of the 24 T cell receptor beta chains below, sequenced in a study of shared clonotypes between healthy human individuals. Sequenced by immunoSEQ multiplex PCR; TCRdb stores in-frame clones only, minus some. The sample lists over 850,000 clones; around 82% were seen once. Source material: memory CD4+ T cells from PBMCs. Subset noted: CD45RA-negative fraction. The receptor source for this set is a young man in good health. Some clones in this sample may be carry-over from other donors' samples.

The J gene is TRBJ2-1, the V gene TRBV11-2; TRBD2 agrees at 8 bases. CDR1 is SGHAT, CDR2 FQNNGV, per germline. The CDR3 totals 18 residues. V shed 2 bases, J shed 0 bases, and the junction held 9 bases outside the gene matches. As DNA, the CDR3 is TGTGCCAGCAGCTTATCAAGGGGACTAGGTTTCTCCTACAATGAGCAGTTCTTC. It encodes CASSLSRGLGFSYNEQFF.

The chain uses TRBV5-4 and TRBJ2-1, with a tentative D call TRBD1 (5 bases). The CDR3 is made up of 14 amino acids. From germline, CDR1 is SGHNT and CDR2 YYREEE (reference sequence). V lost 4 bases, J lost 6 bases, and 14 bases lay in between. The chain's CDR3 is CASSGQGSPNEQFF. In nucleotides, the CDR3 is TGTGCCAGCAGCGGGCAGGGTTCCCCCAATGAGCAGTTCTTC.

The chain couples TRBV5-6 to TRBJ1-1, with TRBD1 matching 9 bases. V gave up 3 bases and J gave up 11 bases; unmatched junction bases: 8. This CDR3 comprises 13 residues. Germline lookup yields CDR1 SGHDT and CDR2 YYEEEE. This chain's CDR3 is CASSSAGTGWAFF. The CDR3 DNA reads TGTGCCAGCAGCTCGGCCGGGACAGGGTGGGCTTTCTTT.

The V call is TRBV11-2, the J call TRBJ2-7; the D gene is possibly TRBD1 (6 bases). Germline loops: CDR1 SGHAT, CDR2 FQNNGV. The germline V and J ends were trimmed by 1 base and 5 bases, with 12 bases remaining between them. The CDR3 sequence is 14 residues long. CDR3: CASSLGTALNEQYF. For the CDR3, the DNA is TGTGCCAGCAGCTTAGGGACAGCATTGAACGAGCAGTACTTC.

V gene TRBV7-2 combines with J gene TRBJ1-1; D uncertain. With 3 bases removed from V and 11 bases from J, the gap between germline ends came to 19 bases. Germline CDR1 SGHTA, CDR2 FQGNSA. CDR3 size: 14 residues. CDR3 region: CASSLPTGGLGAFF. CDR3 DNA sequence: TGTGCCAGCAGCTTGCCCACTGGAGGGTTGGGGGCTTTCTTT.

This clone was detected ten times or more. The rearrangement joins TRBV10-1 to TRBJ2-1; 8 bases are shared with TRBD2. Germline lookup yields CDR1 WNHNN and CDR2 SYGVQD (reference sequence). The CDR3 runs to 18 residues. The V and J ends lost 11 bases and 4 bases, in that order; junction bases with no gene match: 22. The CDR3 spells CAGTWPRALAGFYNEQFF. As DNA, the CDR3 is TGCGCCGGGACCTGGCCACGTGCCCTAGCGGGCTTTTACAATGAGCAGTTCTTC.

The rearrangement joins TRBV10-1 to TRBJ2-2; 11 positions match TRBD2. After removal of 6 bases from V and 3 bases from J, the junction contained 18 bases not matched to a gene. CDR1 and CDR2 from the germline V gene are WNHNN and SYGVQD (reference sequence). The CDR3 is 20 residues long. In nucleotides, the CDR3 is TGCGCCAGCAGCGCGGTTATTAGCGGGAGGGCCAGTGTTCACACCGGGGAGCTGTTTTTT. The encoded protein is CASSAVISGRASVHTGELFF.

V usage is TRBV27 and J usage is TRBJ1-1, with 7 bases that match TRBD1. The CDR3 is made up of 16 amino acids. The V segment lost 4 bases and the J segment 6 bases; nucleotides outside the gene matches: 14. Per germline, CDR1 MNHEY and CDR2 SMNVEV (reference sequence). In DNA form, the CDR3 reads TGTGCCAGCAGTTCACAATCAAGGGGGCGGATGGCTGAAGCTTTCTTT. This codes for CASSSQSRGRMAEAFF.

In its sample, this clone was seen once. The CDR3 loop is CASSLQGAQSGELFF. The CDR3 bases are TGTGCCAGTAGTTTACAGGGGGCTCAAAGCGGGGAGCTGTTTTTT. J is TRBJ2-2 and V is TRBV19; the match to TRBD1 covers 9 bases. Germline assignment: CDR1 LNHDA and CDR2 SQIVND (reference sequence). Losses at the gene ends were 5 bases for V and 7 bases for J; bases not matched to a gene: 8. This CDR3 has 15 amino acids.

For this clone: Given a much more abundant clone one base away, this may be a read error. The identical CDR3 is also encoded by other nucleotide sequences in the sample. The chain joins TRBV7-2 to TRBJ2-3; D is uncertain. This CDR3 is 12 amino acids long. V lost 1 base and J lost 2, with 1 base in between. Germline loops: CDR1 SGHTA, CDR2 FQGNSA. DNA for the CDR3: TGTGCCAGCAGCTTAGACACAGATACGCAGTATTTT. As protein: CASSLDTDTQYF.

This chain links TRBV4-2 with TRBJ2-7; D may match TRBD1 or TRBD2 (5 bases each). CDR1 and CDR2 (germline): LGHNA, YNFKEQ. Trimming stripped 5 bases from V and 5 bases from J, with 13 bases between. This CDR3 has 13 residues. The CDR3 coding sequence is TGTGCCAGCAGCTGGGACGGAGCCGACGAGCAGTACTTC. It codes for CASSWDGADEQYF.

In regard to this clone: The CDR3 carries no conserved terminal phenylalanine or tryptophan, so it likely arises from a read error. Because the CDR3's place on the DNA is in doubt, the DNA is left out and the CDR3 is given as listed by TCRdb. This sequence joins TRBV6-5 and TRBJ1-4. Germline CDR1 MNHEY, CDR2 SVGAGI. The CDR3 numbers 8 amino acids, ends counted. CDR3 in amino acids: CASTFARK.

The V and J genes are TRBV6-1 and TRBJ2-6; D is unclear. Deletions cut 3 bases from V and 1 base from J, with 13 bases between. This CDR3 has 17 residues. From germline, CDR1 is MNHNS and CDR2 SASEGT. CDR3 sequence reads: CASSEVAVSSGANVLTF. The CDR3 DNA is TGTGCCAGCAGTGAGGTAGCTGTATCTTCTGGGGCCAACGTCCTGACTTTC.

This clone appeared a few times. This chain links TRBV10-3 with TRBJ1-5; 8 bases line up with TRBD1. J gave up 7 bases and V 6 bases, and 8 bases lay outside the gene matches. CDR1 is ENHRY, CDR2 SYGVKD, per germline. The CDR3 is made up of 14 amino acids. CDR3 sequence: CAIRDTGGGQPQHF. In DNA, the CDR3 is TGTGCCATCAGAGATACAGGGGGTGGCCAGCCCCAGCATTTT.

This clone was observed once. V is TRBV5-1 and J is TRBJ1-2, with D perhaps matching TRBD1 (5 bases). The V end lost 4 bases, the J end lost 9 bases, and 19 bases lay between the germline ends. This CDR3 has 14 residues. Germline V gene sequence: CDR1 SGHRS, CDR2 YFSETQ. This CDR3 is CASSPSGTPGRYTF. The CDR3 DNA sequence: TGCGCCAGCAGCCCATCCGGGACCCCTGGACGCTACACCTTC.

The J gene is TRBJ1-3, the V gene TRBV19, with D tentatively TRBD1 (6 bases). The germline V gene has CDR1 LNHDA and CDR2 SQIVND (reference sequence). The CDR3 sequence is 14 residues long. V was trimmed by 6 bases and J by 4 bases, leaving 13 bases between them. CDR3 residues: CASSPGTYGNTIYF. The CDR3 nucleotides read TGTGCCAGTAGCCCCGGGACATACGGAAACACCATATATTTT.

The rearrangement joins TRBV5-4 to TRBJ1-4; D unresolved. This CDR3 comprises 15 residues. V lost 0 bases and J lost 7, with 13 bases in between. CDR1 is SGHNT, CDR2 YYREEE, per germline (reference sequence). The CDR3 coding sequence is TGTGCCAGCAGCTTGGCGGCTTCCCGAGGTGAAAAACTGTTTTTT. It encodes CASSLAASRGEKLFF.

The chain recombines TRBV5-8 with TRBJ2-7, with D perhaps matching TRBD2 (5 bases). Trimming took 4 bases from V and 3 from J, leaving 11 bases between them. This CDR3 spans 13 amino acids. Germline V gene sequence: CDR1 SGHTS, CDR2 YDEGEE. The DNA of the CDR3 is TGTGCCAGCAGCCGTACTAGTTTCTACGAGCAGTACTTC. It specifies CASSRTSFYEQYF.

This rearrangement joins TRBV11-3 to TRBJ1-1; 11 bases fit TRBD1. This CDR3 spans 14 amino acids. Losses at the gene ends were 5 bases for V and 5 bases for J; bases not matched to a gene: 4. CDR1 SGHNT and CDR2 YENEEA come from the germline V gene. As DNA, the CDR3 is TGTGCCAGCAGCAAGGGACAGGGGGGGACTGAAGCTTTCTTT. Translated: CASSKGQGGTEAFF. Variable domain in full (rest from reference TRBV11-3 and TRBJ1-1): EAGVVQSPRYKIIEKKQPVAFWCNPISGHNTLYWYLQNLGQGPELLIRYENEEAVDDSQLPKDRFSAERLKGVDSTLKIQPAELGDSAVYLCASSKGQGGTEAFFGQGTRLTVV.

The chain carries TRBV4-2 and TRBJ1-5, with D possibly matching TRBD1 (6 bases). Germline assignment: CDR1 LGHNA and CDR2 YNFKEQ. Trimming took 1 base from V and 3 from J, leaving 13 bases between them. CDR3 length: 16 amino acids. As DNA, the CDR3 is TGTGCCAGCAGCCAAGTGTCGGGGGCCCTCAATCAGCCCCAGCATTTT. Its translation is CASSQVSGALNQPQHF.

V usage is TRBV7-2 and J usage is TRBJ2-3; 8 bases are a match to TRBD2. This CDR3 contains 14 residues. Trimming at V came to 1 base and at J to 5 bases, leaving 2 bases not matched to a gene. Per the germline V gene, CDR1 is SGHTA and CDR2 is FQGNSA. CDR3 loop: CASSLGLAGDTQYF. The CDR3 DNA follows: TGTGCCAGCAGCTTAGGCCTAGCGGGAGATACGCAGTATTTT.

This chain connects TRBV7-9 to TRBJ2-5; D remains unclear. CDR1 is SEHNR, CDR2 FQNEAQ, per germline (reference sequence). This CDR3 is built from 11 residues. V was trimmed by 5 bases and J by 7 bases, leaving 8 bases between them. The CDR3 DNA sequence: TGTGCCAGCAGCGCGGAAGGGACCCAGTACTTC. Translation gives CASSAEGTQYF.

The rearrangement uses TRBV5-1 and TRBJ1-2; 8 nucleotides align to TRBD1. Germline assignment: CDR1 SGHRS and CDR2 YFSETQ. CDR3 length equals 12 residues. The junction had 1 base not matched to a gene; V was cut back by 3 bases and J by 6 bases. The CDR3 DNA sequence: TGCGCCAGCAGCTCGACAGGGGATGGCTACACCTTC. Translated: CASSSTGDGYTF.

There are many counts of this clone. This chain connects TRBV9 to TRBJ2-1; the D is unclear. CDR1 and CDR2 from the germline V gene are SGDLS and YYNGEE. This CDR3 region has 15 residues. V was shortened by 3 bases and J by 6 bases, with 16 bases between the two germline ends. CDR3 sequence reads: CASSAPGLAGNEQFF. The CDR3 nucleotides read TGTGCCAGCAGCGCCCCCGGGTTAGCTGGCAATGAGCAGTTCTTC.